The rows below give T cell receptor beta chains drawn from one sample of a study of spatial heterogeneity in lung cancer. TCRdb re-derived calls from the 5' RACE reads in MiXCR, one entry per CDR3 protein. The sample yields some 41,000 distinct CDR3 sequences, roughly 7.1% seen once. Specimen: PBMCs, collected at surgery. These receptor sequences come from a female donor with early-stage non-small cell lung cancer. The CDR3 runs from the conserved cysteine through the conserved F or W. A D gene is named only where the DNA matches it firmly. The size entry is marked missing in some rows and otherwise reads once, few, many or a size class.

D	V	J	length	size	DNA	CDR3
NA	TRBV29-1	TRBJ1-5	13	NA	TGCAGCGTTGGGGCAGGGGGCAATCAGCCCCAGCATTTT	CSVGAGGNQPQHF
TRBD1	TRBV6-5	TRBJ1-4	15	NA	TGTGCCAGCAGTAGAAGGGGGCAGGGTAATGAAAAACTGTTTTTT	CASSRRGQGNEKLFF
NA	TRBV4-2	TRBJ1-6	16	many	TGTGCCAGCAGCCCAATGGACGGGGGGTCAAATTCACCCCTCCACTTT	CASSPMDGGSNSPLHF
TRBD2	TRBV28	TRBJ2-5	16	NA	TGTGCCAGCAGTCCACATAGCGGGGGAGACCAAGAGACCCAGTACTTC	CASSPHSGGDQETQYF
NA	TRBV5-1	TRBJ2-1	15	many	TGCGCCAGCAGCCCGACCCCAGGGGGGGGAGTTGAGCAGTTCTTC	CASSPTPGGGVEQFF
NA	TRBV5-1	TRBJ1-1	14	NA	TGCGCCAGCAGACGTGAGGCGGGGCTAACTGAAGCTTTCTTT	CASRREAGLTEAFF
NA	TRBV6-6	TRBJ1-1	15	NA	TGTGCCAGCAGTTACTCGATCACAGGAGTCACTGAAGCTTTCTTT	CASSYSITGVTEAFF
NA	TRBV12-3/TRBV12-4	TRBJ2-2	14	few	TGTGCCACCGATCCAGGACTTCGCACCGGGGAGCTGTTTTTT	CATDPGLRTGELFF
TRBD2	TRBV6-5	TRBJ2-3	16	many	TGTGCCAGCAGTTACGTTAGCGGGGGTTTCGGGGATACGCAGTATTTT	CASSYVSGGFGDTQYF
NA	TRBV10-3	TRBJ1-1	13	few	TGTGCCATCAGTTTCGGAGTGAACACTGAAGCTTTCTTT	CAISFGVNTEAFF